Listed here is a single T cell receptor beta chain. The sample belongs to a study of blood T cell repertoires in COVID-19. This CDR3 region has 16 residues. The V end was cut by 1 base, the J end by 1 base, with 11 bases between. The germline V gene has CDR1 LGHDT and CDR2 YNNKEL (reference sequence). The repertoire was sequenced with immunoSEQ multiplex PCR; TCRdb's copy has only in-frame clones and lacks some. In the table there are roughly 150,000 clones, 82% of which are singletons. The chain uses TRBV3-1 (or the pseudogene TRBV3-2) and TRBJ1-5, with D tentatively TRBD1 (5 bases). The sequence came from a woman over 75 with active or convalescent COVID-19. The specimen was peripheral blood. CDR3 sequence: CASSQGWTTSNQPQHF. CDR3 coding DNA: TGTGCCAGCAGCCAAGGCTGGACAACAAGCAATCAGCCCCAGCATTTT.